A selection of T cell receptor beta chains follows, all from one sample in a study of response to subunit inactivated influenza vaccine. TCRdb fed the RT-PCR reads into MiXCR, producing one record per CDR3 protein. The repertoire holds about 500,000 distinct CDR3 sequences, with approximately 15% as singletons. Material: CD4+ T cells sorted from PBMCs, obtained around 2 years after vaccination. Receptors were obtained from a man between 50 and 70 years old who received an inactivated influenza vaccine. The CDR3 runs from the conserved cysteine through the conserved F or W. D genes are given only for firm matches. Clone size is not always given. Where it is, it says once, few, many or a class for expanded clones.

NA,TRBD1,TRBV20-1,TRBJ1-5,CSASRGTGQPQHF,TGCAGTGCTAGTAGAGGGACAGGACAGCCCCAGCATTTT
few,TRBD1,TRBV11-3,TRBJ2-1,CASSVAGGRVGEQFF,TGTGCCAGCAGCGTCGCAGGGGGCAGAGTAGGTGAGCAGTTCTTC
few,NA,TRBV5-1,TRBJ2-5,CASSAGRIQETQYF,TGCGCCAGCAGCGCCGGACGGATTCAAGAGACCCAGTACTTC
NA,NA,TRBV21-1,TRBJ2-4,CASSKGLAKNIQYF,TGTGCCAGCAGCAAAGGGTTAGCCAAAAACATTCAGTACTTC
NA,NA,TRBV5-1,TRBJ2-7,CASSLIPDSYEQYF,TGCGCCAGCAGCTTGATCCCCGACTCCTACGAGCAGTACTTC
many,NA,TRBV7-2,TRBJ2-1,CASSSGGNEQFF,TGTGCCAGCAGCTCCGGTGGTAATGAGCAGTTCTTC
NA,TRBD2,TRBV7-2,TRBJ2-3,CASSSSGGRSDTQYF,TGTGCCAGCAGCTCTAGCGGGGGACGGTCAGATACGCAGTATTTT
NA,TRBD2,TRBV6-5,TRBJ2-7,CASSLGGVRYF,TGTGCCAGCAGTCTTGGGGGGGTCCGGTACTTC
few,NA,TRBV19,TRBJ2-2,CASRTRQNTGELFF,TGTGCCAGTAGAACTAGACAGAACACCGGGGAGCTGTTTTTT
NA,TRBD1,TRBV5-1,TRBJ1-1,CASSEGQDDTEAFF,TGCGCCAGCAGCGAGGGACAGGATGACACTGAAGCTTTCTTT
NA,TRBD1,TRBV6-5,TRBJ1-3,CASSSTWDSGPGNTIYF,TGTGCCAGCAGTTCTACTTGGGACAGTGGGCCTGGAAACACCATATATTTT
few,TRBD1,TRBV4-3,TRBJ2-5,CASSQEQGALETQYF,TGCGCCAGCAGCCAAGAACAGGGGGCTCTCGAGACCCAGTACTTC
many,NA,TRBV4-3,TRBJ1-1,CASSQAGGGMLNTEAFF,TGCGCCAGCAGCCAAGCCGGGGGGGGGATGTTGAACACTGAAGCTTTCTTT
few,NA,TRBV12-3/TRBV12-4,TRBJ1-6,CASSTSPPTRYNSPLHF,TGTGCCAGCAGTACCTCACCCCCCACACGGTATAATTCACCCCTCCACTTT
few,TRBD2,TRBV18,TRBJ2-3,CASSSTGTSGTDTQYF,TGTGCCAGCTCATCCACCGGGACTAGCGGCACAGATACGCAGTATTTT
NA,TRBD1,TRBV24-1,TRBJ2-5,CATSDYRQGRRETQYF,TGTGCCACCAGTGATTACCGACAGGGGAGGAGAGAGACCCAGTACTTC
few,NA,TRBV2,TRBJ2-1,CASRRTNEQFF,TGTGCCAGCAGGAGAACCAATGAGCAGTTCTTC
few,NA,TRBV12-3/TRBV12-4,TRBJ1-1,CASSLDWNTEAFF,TGTGCCAGCAGTTTAGACTGGAACACTGAAGCTTTCTTT
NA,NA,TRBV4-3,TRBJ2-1,CASSQEGRYNEQFF,TGCGCCAGCAGCCAAGAGGGGCGGTACAATGAGCAGTTCTTC
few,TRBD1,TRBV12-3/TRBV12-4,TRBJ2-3,CASSRTGGSFKKQYF,TGTGCCAGCAGTAGGACAGGGGGATCCTTTAAAAAGCAGTATTTT
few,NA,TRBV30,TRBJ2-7,CAWTAVPRTYEQYF,TGTGCCTGGACAGCGGTACCGAGGACCTACGAGCAGTACTTC
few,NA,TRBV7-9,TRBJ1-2,CASSQQVGDGYTF,TGTGCCAGCAGCCAACAGGTTGGGGATGGCTACACCTTC
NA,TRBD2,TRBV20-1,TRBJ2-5,CSARGTSSSDQETQYF,TGCAGTGCTAGAGGGACTAGCAGTTCGGATCAAGAGACCCAGTACTTC
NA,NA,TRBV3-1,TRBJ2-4,CASSPSGAAKNIQYF,TGTGCCAGCAGCCCCTCAGGGGCGGCCAAAAACATTCAGTACTTC
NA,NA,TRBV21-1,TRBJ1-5,CASSKRRKRGSKQPQHF,TGTGCCAGCAGCAAAAGGAGAAAAAGGGGTAGCAAGCAGCCCCAGCATTTT
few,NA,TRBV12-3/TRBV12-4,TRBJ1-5,CASRQGGNQPQHF,TGTGCCAGCAGGCAGGGAGGCAATCAGCCCCAGCATTTT
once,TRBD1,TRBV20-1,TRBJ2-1,CSARRLKQGAGEQFF,TGCAGTGCTAGACGGCTAAAACAGGGGGCTGGGGAGCAGTTCTTC
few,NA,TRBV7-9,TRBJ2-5,CASSLASIQETQYF,TGTGCCAGCAGCTTAGCTTCGATACAAGAGACCCAGTACTTC
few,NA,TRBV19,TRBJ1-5,CASSNGPGGRKQPQHF,TGTGCCAGTAGTAATGGTCCCGGTGGCAGAAAACAGCCCCAGCATTTT
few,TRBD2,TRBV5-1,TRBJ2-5,CASRSLAGGPKETQYF,TGCGCCAGCAGATCTCTAGCGGGGGGGCCTAAAGAGACCCAGTACTTC
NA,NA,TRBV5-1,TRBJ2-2,CASSLELGGELFF,TGCGCCAGCAGCTTGGAGCTGGGCGGGGAGCTGTTTTTT
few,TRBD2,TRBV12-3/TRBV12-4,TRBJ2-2,CASSRLAGANTGELFF,TGTGCCAGCAGTCGCCTAGCGGGGGCGAACACCGGGGAGCTGTTTTTT
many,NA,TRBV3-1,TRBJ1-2,CASSQPQGTSGYTF,TGTGCCAGCAGCCAACCACAGGGCACAAGTGGCTACACCTTC
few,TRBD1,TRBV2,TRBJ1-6,CASSDLGQGSAPLHF,TGTGCCAGCAGTGATCTGGGACAGGGCTCCGCGCCCCTCCACTTT
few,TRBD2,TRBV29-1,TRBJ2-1,CSVVTSGSHEQFF,TGCAGCGTTGTAACTAGCGGGAGTCATGAGCAGTTCTTC
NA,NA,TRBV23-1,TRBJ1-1,CASSQSTRRNTEAFF,TGCGCCAGCAGTCAATCGACCAGGAGGAACACTGAAGCTTTCTTT
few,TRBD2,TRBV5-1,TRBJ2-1,CASSSGTSHDNEQFF,TGCGCCAGCAGCTCCGGGACTAGTCACGACAATGAGCAGTTCTTC
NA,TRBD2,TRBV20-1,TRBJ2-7,CSAFSGSRSYEQYF,TGCAGTGCCTTTAGCGGGAGCCGCTCCTACGAGCAGTACTTC
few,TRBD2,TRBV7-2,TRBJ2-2,CASSSSSGGGTGELFF,TGTGCCAGCAGCTCCTCTAGCGGGGGGGGCACCGGGGAGCTGTTTTTT
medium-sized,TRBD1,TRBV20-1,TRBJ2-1,CSAFDRGNEQFF,TGCAGTGCATTTGACAGGGGCAATGAGCAGTTCTTC
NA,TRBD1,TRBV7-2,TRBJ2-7,CASSLIRTGEQYF,TGTGCCAGCAGCTTAATTAGGACAGGGGAGCAGTACTTC
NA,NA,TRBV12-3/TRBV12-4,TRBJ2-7,CASSLTGGTIKTYEQYF,TGTGCCAGCAGTTTAACGGGTGGGACAATCAAGACCTACGAGCAGTACTTC
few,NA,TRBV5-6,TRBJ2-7,CASSSGLGPYEQYF,TGTGCCAGCAGCTCGGGACTGGGGCCCTACGAGCAGTACTTC
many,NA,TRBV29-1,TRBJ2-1,CSVEVTAYEQFF,TGCAGCGTTGAAGTAACAGCTTATGAGCAGTTCTTC
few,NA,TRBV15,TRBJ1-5,CATSRARGGLSGQPQHF,TGTGCCACCAGCAGAGCCCGTGGCGGACTCTCGGGTCAGCCCCAGCATTTT
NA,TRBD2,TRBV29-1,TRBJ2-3,CSVATSGYTDTQYF,TGCAGCGTTGCTACTAGCGGGTACACAGATACGCAGTATTTT
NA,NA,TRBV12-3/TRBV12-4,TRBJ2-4,CASTKGGSLGAKNIQYF,TGTGCCAGCACAAAGGGGGGCAGCCTTGGGGCCAAAAACATTCAGTACTTC
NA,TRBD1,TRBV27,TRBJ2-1,CASRPVRAGGYNEQFF,TGTGCCAGCAGACCCGTGAGGGCAGGGGGTTACAATGAGCAGTTCTTC
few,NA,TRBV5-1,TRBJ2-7,CASSLAPVDGGEQYF,TGCGCCAGCAGCTTGGCCCCTGTGGACGGAGGCGAGCAGTACTTC
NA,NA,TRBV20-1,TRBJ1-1,CSAHTGNGNTEAFF,TGCAGTGCTCATACAGGGAATGGGAACACTGAAGCTTTCTTT
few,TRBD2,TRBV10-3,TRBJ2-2,CAISGSGGTNTGELFF,TGTGCCATCAGTGGAAGCGGGGGAACGAACACCGGGGAGCTGTTTTTT
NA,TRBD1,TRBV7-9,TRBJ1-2,CASSSPDRAIYGYTF,TGTGCCAGCAGCTCCCCGGACAGGGCGATCTATGGCTACACCTTC
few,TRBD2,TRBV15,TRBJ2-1,CARLTLAGGPNEQFF,TGTGCCAGACTTACACTAGCGGGAGGGCCGAATGAGCAGTTCTTC
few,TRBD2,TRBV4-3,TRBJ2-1,CASSQGIAGGAYNEQFF,TGCGCCAGCAGCCAAGGAATAGCGGGGGGAGCCTACAATGAGCAGTTCTTC
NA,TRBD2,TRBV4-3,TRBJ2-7,CASSQEVAGGVEQYF,TGCGCCAGCAGCCAAGAGGTAGCGGGAGGGGTGGAGCAGTACTTC
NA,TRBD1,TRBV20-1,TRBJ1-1,CSIPQGSGTEAFF,TGCAGTATCCCACAGGGGTCGGGCACTGAAGCTTTCTTT
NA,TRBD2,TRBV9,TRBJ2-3,CASSASPGGPSTDTQYF,TGTGCCAGCAGCGCGTCCCCGGGAGGGCCGAGCACAGATACGCAGTATTTT